The present TCR beta chain was sequenced within a study of radiation and T cells in renal cell carcinoma. Libraries were prepared by immunoSEQ multiplex PCR; TCRdb keeps only in-frame clonotypes and omits some of them. The data contain 90,000 to 100,000 clones, around 88% of them singletons. The CDR3 contains 18 residues. With 4 bases removed from V and 0 bases from J, the gap between germline ends came to 19 bases. In germline, CDR1 is MNHEY, CDR2 SMNVEV (reference sequence). Time point specified: baseline pretreatment blood. The treatment was: 15 Gy SBRT to primary tumor, nephrectomy 4 weeks later. Radiation-treated patients gave blood at baseline, week 2 and week 4.

Source: blood, taken from a patient whose treatment included radiotherapy and nephrectomy. The source of this sequence is a man aged 45-60 years with renal cell carcinoma. The V call is TRBV27, the J call TRBJ2-1; D is perhaps TRBD1 (6 bases). CDR3 DNA sequence: TGTGCCAGCAGTTACACAGGGTTACCTCTCAACTCCTACAATGAGCAGTTCTTC. Translated, it gives CASSYTGLPLNSYNEQFF.